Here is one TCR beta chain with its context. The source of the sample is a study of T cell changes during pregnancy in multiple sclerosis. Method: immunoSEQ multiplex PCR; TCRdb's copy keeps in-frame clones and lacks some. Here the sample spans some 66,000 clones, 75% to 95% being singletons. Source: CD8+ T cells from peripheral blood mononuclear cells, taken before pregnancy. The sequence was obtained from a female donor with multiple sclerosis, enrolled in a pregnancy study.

In DNA form, the CDR3 reads TGTGCCAGCAGCTCGACACCGGGACAGGGGGCGTCTGGGGCCAACGTCCTGACTTTC. Translating it yields CASSSTPGQGASGANVLTF. The rearrangement uses TRBV9 and TRBJ2-6; 12 bases agree with TRBD1. Trimming removed 4 bases from V and 1 base from J; junction bases left unmatched: 9. CDR3 length: 19 residues. CDR1 and CDR2 (germline): SGDLS, YYNGEE.